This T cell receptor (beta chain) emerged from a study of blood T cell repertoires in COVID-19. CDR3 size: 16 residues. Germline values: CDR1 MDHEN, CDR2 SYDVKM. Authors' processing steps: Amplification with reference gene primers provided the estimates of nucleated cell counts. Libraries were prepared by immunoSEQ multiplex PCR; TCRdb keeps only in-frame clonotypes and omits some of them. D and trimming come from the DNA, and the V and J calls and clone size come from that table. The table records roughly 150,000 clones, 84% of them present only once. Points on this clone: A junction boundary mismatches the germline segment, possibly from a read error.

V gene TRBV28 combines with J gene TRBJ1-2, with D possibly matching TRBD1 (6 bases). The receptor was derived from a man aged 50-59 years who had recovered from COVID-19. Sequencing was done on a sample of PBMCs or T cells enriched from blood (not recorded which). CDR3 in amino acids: CASSSGAGGLDYGYTF. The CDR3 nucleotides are TGTGCAAGCAGTTCAGGAGCGGGGGGGCTAGACTATGGCTACACCTTC.